The clone carrying this T cell receptor (beta chain) showed up just once. Antigen specificity is unknown. One junction end does not reproduce the germline sequence, and a read error may be involved. The data belong to a study of cytomegalovirus exposure and HLA in healthy donors. The CDR3 has 18 amino acids. Germline V CDR1 and CDR2: MDHEN, SYDVKM. Assay: immunoSEQ multiplex PCR; the TCRdb copy retains only in-frame clones and omits some. The data contain some 110,000 clones, 88% of them singletons. Findings of the study overall: Published work reported that the classifier diagnosed cytomegalovirus status with high specificity and sensitivity. Most sequenced TCRs were rare (though some public TCRs occurred in many donors). In vitro testing confirmed a few CMV-associated chains as specific for CMV antigens.

This rearrangement joins TRBV28 to TRBJ1-6; D unclear. This sequence originates from a woman younger than 35 in good health and CMV-seropositive. The specimen sequenced was PBMCs. CDR3 coding DNA: TGTGCCAGCAGTTTCCCCCCGGGAGGGAGAAAGCGGGATTCAGCCCTCCACTTT. Encoded protein: CASSFPPGGRKRDSALHF.